This T cell receptor (beta chain) was captured by sequencing in a study of siplizumab effects on memory and regulatory T cells (dated by TCRdb to about 2019). Regarding the complete study: The effect of the anti-CD2 antibody siplizumab on alloreactive T-cell subsets was examined in allogeneic mixed lymphocyte reactions constructed from human PBMCs.

The library was produced with the immunoSEQ multiplex PCR assay. Each sample had roughly 100,000 TCR templates assayed by the deep sequencing platform. Genomic DNA extracted from sorted T cells was the material used for TCRbeta CDR3 sequencing. For the original study's pipeline: The R programming language was used for clonal analysis of the TCRbeta CDR3 data. Comparing unstimulated samples against CFSE-low samples taken after the reaction was how alloreactive CD4+ and CD8+ clones were defined. By matching sequences to the repertoires of sorted unstimulated Treg and non-Treg cells, each alloreactive CD4+ clone was assigned a regulatory or non-regulatory origin. The table was pulled from immuneACCESS by TCRdb, which kept in-frame rearrangements only. Such tables lose some clones; where checked, under half of the loss comes from unresolved V genes, and the rest has no known cause. The V and J calls and the clone size are those of that table, but D and trimming were determined from the DNA. In this sample the table shows about 63,000 clones, 75% to 90% of which occur a single time. Approximately 3.8% of the sample is taken by the ten largest.

With regard to this clone: The clone's antigen remains unknown. No qualities accompany the bases; no much larger clone lies one base away.

Summary of the overall study and its limitations: Siplizumab significantly lowered the cumulative frequency of alloreactive sequences that could be traced to unstimulated CD4+ memory T cells. Greater diversity appeared to be present in unstimulated naive T cells than in memory T cells, and a substantial contribution to the alloresponse seemed to be made by naive cells. The suppressive function of proliferating Tregs from siplizumab cultures was not functionally confirmed. Among mappable alloreactive CD4+ clones, the Treg-derived fraction averaged approximately 72% with siplizumab versus 26.9% in control reactions. Because sequences at frequencies below about 10^-5 were poorly captured, only a minor fraction of alloreactive clones could be mapped back to unstimulated subsets. For roughly 75-96% of proliferating CD4+ or CD8+ clones, no naive or memory phenotype could be assigned.

Unstimulated CD4+ memory cells were also sequenced in three donor pairs, together with CD4+ naive, CD8+ TEMRA, CD8+ naive and CD8+ effector memory subsets. Sorted unstimulated T cells, along with proliferating T cells recovered from mixed lymphocyte reactions, underwent TCRbeta CDR3 sequencing. Fresh whole blood from fewer than twelve HLA-typed healthy donors was used to isolate PBMCs. The germline V gene yields SGHTA for CDR1 and FQGTGA for CDR2. From the cysteine through the phenylalanine, the CDR3 covers 16 amino acids. CDR3 DNA only is kept here, 48 bases in frame from base 1. V has 5 bases trimmed and J has 3 bases trimmed; junction bases matching no gene number 4.

This sequence uses TRBV7-3 and TRBJ2-2; a stretch of 12 junction bases matches TRBD2. This TCR came from a human donor in good health. Sequencing used memory CD4+ T cells sorted from blood. The cell subset or site label for this specimen denotes: unstimulated CD4+ memory T cells. The sequenced DNA: TGTGCCAGCAGCCCCGGACTAGCGGGATACACCGGGGAGCTGTTTTTT. Protein translation: CASSPGLAGYTGELFF.